What follows are 31 T cell receptor beta chains derived from one specimen sequenced in a study of breast tumors, draining lymph nodes, adjacent tissues. MiXCR, run by TCRdb on the multiplex PCR reads, gives a single entry per CDR3 protein. Among approximately 140,000 distinct CDR3 sequences, 30% to 35% were seen once, and the ten largest hold about 2.5%. The lymph nodes were axillary draining lymph nodes from breast cancer patients. Sequencing used axillary lymph node tissue. Receptors originate from a female donor with breast cancer. Some clones in this sample may be carry-over from other donors' samples.

Regarding this clonotype: Being one base from a much bigger clone, this may be a read error. CDR3 loop: CASSWTGSGGTQYF. Written as DNA, the CDR3 is TGTGCCAGCAGTTGGACAGGGAGCGGAGGGACCCAGTACTTC. The V and J genes are TRBV28 and TRBJ2-5, with 8 bases matching TRBD1. The CDR3 is 14 residues long. The ends lost 4 bases at V and 7 bases at J; junction bases unmatched: 8. CDR1 is MDHEN and CDR2 is SYDVKM in the germline V gene. The complete variable domain, with remaining parts taken from reference TRBV28 and TRBJ2-5, reads DVKVTQSSRYLVKRTGEKVFLECVQDMDHENMFWYRQDPGLGLRLIYFSYDVKMKEKGDIPEGYSVSREKKERFSLILESASTNQTSMYLCASSWTGSGGTQYFGPGTRLLVL.

This clonotype was detected many times. The chain combines TRBV20-1 with TRBJ2-3, with 10 positions matching TRBD2. The CDR3 consists of 14 residues. V gave up 6 bases and J gave up 2 bases; unmatched junction bases: 5. Per germline, CDR1 DFQATT and CDR2 SNEGSKA (reference sequence). The CDR3 nucleotides are TGCAGTGCGTTGCTAGCGGGGGTCACAGATACGCAGTATTTT. Protein product: CSALLAGVTDTQYF.

This clonotype appeared a few times. The J gene is TRBJ1-1, the V gene TRBV5-4; TRBD1 aligns across 7 bases. The trim removed 4 bases at V and 1 base at J, leaving 10 bases unmatched. Germline loops: CDR1 SGHNT, CDR2 YYREEE (reference sequence). This CDR3 contains 16 residues. The CDR3: CASSRDSGERNTEAFF. In DNA form, the CDR3 reads TGTGCCAGCAGCCGGGACAGTGGAGAGAGGAACACTGAAGCTTTCTTT.

This chain joins TRBV7-8 and TRBJ1-6; 9 bases match TRBD1. CDR3 length: 15 residues. The J segment lost 10 bases and the V segment lost 5 bases, leaving 9 bases of the junction unmatched. From germline, CDR1 is SGHVS and CDR2 FQNEAQ. Here the CDR3 DNA reads TGTGCCAGCAGCCTGGGACAGGGTTCAGGCTCACCCCTCCACTTT. This sequence encodes CASSLGQGSGSPLHF.

This clonotype was observed many times. The chain carries TRBV5-1 and TRBJ2-3; 10 nucleotides match TRBD1. Per the germline V gene, CDR1 is SGHRS and CDR2 is YFSETQ. The V and J ends lost 4 bases and 1 base, in that order; junction bases with no gene match: 6. The CDR3 covers 16 residues. DNA of the CDR3: TGCGCCAGCAGCCCGGGACAGGGGCAAGGCACAGATACGCAGTATTTT. The encoded protein is CASSPGQGQGTDTQYF.

In this sample, this clonotype turned up many times. One end of the junction fails to match germline, which may point to a read error. The chain employs TRBV7-7 and TRBJ2-5, with 11 nucleotides matching TRBD1. The CDR3 is made up of 15 amino acids. The germline V gene has CDR1 SSHAT and CDR2 FNYEAQ (reference sequence). In DNA, the CDR3 is TGTGCTAGCAGCTTACAGGACAGGGGGCACGAGACCCAGTACTTC. It codes for CASSLQDRGHETQYF.

J is TRBJ2-1 and V is TRBV29-1; TRBD2 matches 15 bases. Germline V gene sequence: CDR1 SQVTM, CDR2 ANQGSEA. The CDR3 is made up of 12 amino acids. V dropped 7 bases and J dropped 13; count of bases not matched to a gene: 5. The CDR3: CSAGTSGGPQFF. In nucleotides, the CDR3 is TGCAGCGCCGGGACTAGCGGGGGGCCCCAGTTCTTC.

This clonotype appeared many times. This chain uses TRBV5-6 with TRBJ1-2; 7 positions agree with TRBD1. Germline trimming cut 0 bases from V and 7 bases from J; bases unmatched to any gene: 12. The germline CDR1 and CDR2 sequences are SGHDT and YYEEEE. The CDR3 sequence is 16 residues long. This CDR3 is CASSLELLGTEGGYTF. The CDR3 DNA is TGTGCCAGCAGCTTGGAGCTCTTGGGGACAGAGGGTGGCTACACCTTC.

This clonotype was found a few times. A much larger clone lies one base from this, so it may be a read error. The chain recombines TRBV20-1 with TRBJ2-5; D is unclear. The CDR3 runs to 15 residues. Germline CDR1 DFQATT, CDR2 SNEGSKA (reference sequence). With 1 base removed from V and 4 bases from J, the gap between germline ends came to 16 bases. CDR3 region: CSARGLRMRPETQYF. The CDR3 DNA reads TGCAGTGCTAGAGGGCTTAGGATGCGCCCAGAGACCCAGTACTTC.

This clonotype was seen repeatedly, ten times or more. The CDR3, as DNA: TGTGCCAGCACTGGGAGCACAGATACGCAGTATTTT. Protein product: CASTGSTDTQYF. The chain has TRBV6-5 and TRBJ2-3; D call uncertain. V shed 7 bases and J shed 0 bases, with 5 bases lying between them. Germline V gene sequence: CDR1 MNHEY, CDR2 SVGAGI. This CDR3 spans 12 amino acids.

This clonotype was seen repeatedly, ten times or more. V gene TRBV6-6 combines with J gene TRBJ2-2; D not resolved. The V and J ends lost 5 bases and 0 bases respectively, with 16 bases between them. This CDR3 has 17 amino acids. Looked up from germline, CDR1 is MNHNY and CDR2 is SVGAGI (reference sequence). The CDR3 here is CASSPLRGTPNTGELFF. The DNA for the CDR3 is TGTGCCAGCAGTCCCCTTCGAGGCACACCGAACACCGGGGAGCTGTTTTTT.

In this sample, this clonotype turned up once. This clone may be a read error of a much larger clone one base away. This chain joins TRBV27 and TRBJ1-2; D call uncertain. Per germline, CDR1 MNHEY and CDR2 SMNVEV (reference sequence). The CDR3 covers 11 residues. The DNA of the CDR3 is TGTGCCAGCGGTAGGGCCGGTGGCTACGCCTTC. Its protein is CASGRAGGYAF.

This clonotype has only one observation. The CDR3 spells CASSSGGRYNEQFF. CDR3 coding DNA: TGCGCCAGCAGCTCCGGGGGCCGCTACAATGAGCAGTTCTTC. The chain couples TRBV4-1 to TRBJ2-1; D is perhaps TRBD1 or TRBD2 (6 bases each). The V end was cut by 5 bases, the J end by 3 bases, with 11 bases between. Germline V gives CDR1 MGHRA, CDR2 YSYEKL. This CDR3 is 14 amino acids long.

This clonotype showed up many times. The rearrangement links TRBV30 to TRBJ1-6; 8 bases are shared with TRBD1. Trimming took 5 bases from V and 11 from J; bases not matched to a gene: 5. Germline loops: CDR1 GTSNPN, CDR2 SVGIG (reference sequence). There are 12 residues in the CDR3. The CDR3, as DNA: TGTGCCTGGCGGACAGGGAGGGCACCCCTCCACTTT. It yields the protein CAWRTGRAPLHF. The entire variable domain, with the rest obtained from reference TRBV30 and TRBJ1-6, is as follows: SQTIHQWPATLVQPVGSPLSLECTVEGTSNPNLYWYRQAAGRGLQLLFYSVGIGQISSEVPQNLSASRPQDRQFILSSKKLLLSDSGFYLCAWRTGRAPLHFGNGTRLTVT.

The chain couples TRBV13 to TRBJ2-5, with a tentative D call TRBD2 (6 bases). The germline V gene has CDR1 PRHDT and CDR2 FYEKMQ (reference sequence). CDR3 length: 14 residues. Trimming took 5 bases from V and 5 from J, leaving 15 bases between them. The CDR3 DNA reads as TGTGCCAGCAGCCAGCGGGCAGGGAGGGAGACCCAGTACTTC. Translated: CASSQRAGRETQYF.

This clonotype has at least ten counts. The chain combines TRBV7-2 with TRBJ2-3, with D maybe TRBD2 (6 bases). The CDR3 consists of 16 residues. The V end was cut by 1 base, the J end by 5 bases, with 16 bases between. Germline loops: CDR1 SGHTA, CDR2 FQGNSA. The CDR3 DNA reads as TGTGCCAGCAGCTTAGTGGGCGGCAGTAGCGGAGATACGCAGTATTTT. This codes for CASSLVGGSSGDTQYF.

This clonotype has only a few counts. The V and J genes are TRBV20-1 and TRBJ2-3; unclear D gene. Trimming left V 3 bases short and J 2 bases short, with 9 bases between. The CDR3 loop spans 13 amino acids. CDR1 is DFQATT and CDR2 is SNEGSKA in the germline V gene (reference sequence). The CDR3 DNA is TGCAGTGCTAGTCTCCTAGACACAGATACGCAGTATTTT. Residues: CSASLLDTDTQYF.

This clonotype was counted many times. The chain carries TRBV2 and TRBJ1-2, with TRBD1 matching 7 bases. CDR3 length: 14 amino acids. Germline CDR1 is SNHLY and CDR2 is FYNNEI. Trimming at V came to 4 bases and at J to 2 bases, leaving 4 bases not matched to a gene. As DNA, the CDR3 is TGTGCCAGCAGTGGGGACAGCCTGAACTATGGCTACACCTTC. Encoded protein: CASSGDSLNYGYTF.

This clonotype has only one observation. A much larger clone differs from this one at a single base, so this may be a read error. The genes are TRBV28 and TRBJ1-4; unclear D gene. The CDR3 runs to 14 residues. CDR1 MDHEN and CDR2 SYDVKM come from the germline V gene. CDR3 region: CASSFGRSNEKLCF. The CDR3 DNA reads TGTGCCAGCAGCTTCGGACGCTCTAATGAAAAACTGTGTTTT.

As regards this clonotype: This may arise from a read error, as a much more abundant clone is one base away. The V gene is TRBV27, the J gene TRBJ2-3; maybe TRBD2 (5 bases). The germline V gene encodes CDR1 MNHEY and CDR2 SMNVEV (reference sequence). The length of the CDR3 is 14 residues. The CDR3 is CAGSSGWRTDTQYF. The CDR3 DNA follows: TGTGCCGGCAGTTCGGGATGGCGCACAGATACGCAGTATTTT.

This clonotype has just a few counts. The V gene is TRBV7-8, the J gene TRBJ1-1; tentative D call: TRBD1 (6 bases). Trimming removed 1 base at V and 1 base at J, with 13 bases between. Germline-derived CDR1 and CDR2 are SGHVS and FQNEAQ. This CDR3 comprises 16 residues. Here the CDR3 reads CASSLGLRTENTEAFF. Here the CDR3 DNA reads TGTGCCAGCAGCTTAGGACTTAGGACAGAGAACACTGAAGCTTTCTTT.

Only one count was recorded for this clonotype. V and J are TRBV7-9 and TRBJ2-5; 9 bases agree with TRBD2. The CDR3 spans 15 residues. Germline V gives CDR1 SEHNR, CDR2 FQNEAQ (reference sequence). Trimming removed 5 bases from V and 7 bases from J; junction bases left unmatched: 11. The CDR3 nucleotides are TGTGCCAGCAGCCCCCGGGCAGCGGGGGGTGGGACCCAGTACTTC. It yields the protein CASSPRAAGGGTQYF.

This clonotype was seen at least ten times. This chain joins TRBV2 and TRBJ2-7, with 7 positions matching TRBD2. Trimming cost V 8 bases and J 4 bases; bases outside gene matches: 8. This CDR3 has 13 residues. CDR1 is SNHLY and CDR2 is FYNNEI in the germline V gene. In DNA, the CDR3 is TGTGCCAGCGGGGGTGGGACTACGTACGAGCAGTACTTC. Translated, it gives CASGGGTTYEQYF. Variable domain in full (rest from reference TRBV2 and TRBJ2-7): EPEVTQTPSHQVTQMGQEVILRCVPISNHLYFYWYRQILGQKVEFLVSFYNNEISEKSEIFDDQFSVERPDGSNFTLKIRSTKLEDSAMYFCASGGGTTYEQYFGPGTRLTVT.

The sample holds many counts of this clonotype. The rearrangement links TRBV12-3 or TRBV12-4 to TRBJ1-2; 10 bases line up with TRBD1. With 1 base clipped from V and 8 bases from J, the junction kept 4 bases outside the gene matches. CDR3 length: 14 residues. The CDR3 DNA reads as TGTGCCAGCAGTTTAGGACAGGGGGCCTCCGGCTACACCTTC. Its translation: CASSLGQGASGYTF.

This clonotype was seen once. This CDR3 fails to terminate in the conserved phenylalanine or tryptophan, so it likely reflects a read error. It is unclear where the CDR3 begins or ends on the DNA, so no DNA is shown, and the CDR3 is as TCRdb lists it. V usage is TRBV7-6 and J usage is TRBJ2-5. CDR1 is SGHVS, CDR2 FNYEAQ, per germline. The CDR3 adds up to 8 amino acids, both ends counted. CDR3 region: CASSLAPA.

There are a few counts of this clonotype. V usage is TRBV29-1 and J usage is TRBJ1-1, with D perhaps matching TRBD1 (6 bases). The CDR3 has 14 residues. Between the trimmed V and J ends, which lost 3 bases and 4 bases, there was a span of 15 bases. Germline CDR1 is SQVTM and CDR2 is ANQGSEA. DNA of the CDR3: TGCAGCGTTGAGGGATACAGGGTAGCCACTGAAGCTTTCTTT. Residues: CSVEGYRVATEAFF.

With regard to this clonotype: This could be a read error, since a much larger clone is one nucleotide away. For the CDR3, the DNA is TGTGCCAGCAGGGACAGGGGGCGCCCCCGGGAGCTGTTTTTT. Translating it yields CASRDRGRPRELFF. The chain combines TRBV2 with TRBJ2-2, with 11 bases identical to TRBD1. Germline V gene lookup returns CDR1 SNHLY and CDR2 FYNNEI. The V segment lost 6 bases and the J segment 9 bases; nucleotides outside the gene matches: 6. The CDR3 covers 14 residues.

As regards this clonotype: Given a much more abundant clone one base away, this may be a read error. The CDR3 DNA sequence: TGTGCCAGCAGTTCCCGCAGGGGGCGCGGGACCGGGAAGCTGTTTTTT. As protein: CASSSRRGRGTGKLFF. This chain connects TRBV6-6 to TRBJ2-2; 8 bases fit TRBD1. Germline V gene data show CDR1 as MNHNY and CDR2 as SVGAGI (reference sequence). The CDR3 runs to 16 residues.

As concerns this clonotype: One end of the junction is discordant with germline, which a read error may explain. The chain uses TRBV5-1 and TRBJ1-6; maybe TRBD1 (6 bases). CDR1 SGHRS and CDR2 YFSETQ come from the germline V gene. CDR3 size: 15 residues. The CDR3 reads CASSQDPDSSSPLHF. For the CDR3, the DNA is TGTGCCAGCAGCCAAGATCCGGACAGTAGTTCACCCCTCCACTTT.

On this clonotype itself: The junction shows a germline mismatch at one end, possibly a read error. V and J are TRBV7-7 and TRBJ1-2; weak D call: TRBD1 (5 bases). Germline V gene lookup returns CDR1 SSHAT and CDR2 FNYEAQ (reference sequence). CDR3 length equals 14 residues. CDR3 loop: CASSPERGGYGYTF. CDR3 sequence (DNA): TGTGCTAGCAGCCCCGAGCGGGGGGGCTATGGCTACACCTTC.

Of note for this clonotype: This may be a read error: a much more frequent sequence differs by one nucleotide. The CDR3 region is CASSPGYDTGELFF. The CDR3 DNA sequence: TGTGCCAGCAGTCCAGGGTACGACACCGGGGAGCTGTTTTTT. The V gene is TRBV6-5, the J gene TRBJ2-2; tentative D call: TRBD1 (5 bases). The CDR3 is made up of 14 amino acids. Looked up from germline, CDR1 is MNHEY and CDR2 is SVGAGI. Trimming stripped 5 bases from V and 3 bases from J, with 10 bases between.